A single sample gave rise to the 28 T cell receptor beta chains below, sequenced in a study of blood T cells in healthy people across ages (dated by TCRdb to between 2014 and 2017). Library generation was performed with 5' RACE. The reads were generated on an Illumina HiSeq 2500. A second 7 to 11 cycle PCR used a sample-barcoded 5' primer and a J-beta primer mix. Using fastp at Q25 and MiXCR, TCRdb reprocessed the public reads and kept productive beta chains. Entries are consolidated by CDR3 protein sequence, retaining the most common genes and DNA. Recorded for this sample are roughly 900,000 distinct CDR3 sequences; 29% of them occurred a single time. The top ten constitute about 18% of the sample. The sequencing sample was made of blood. Receptors originate from a woman older than 75 in good health.

This clonotype was seen at least ten times. This sequence joins TRBV6-6 and TRBJ2-7, with D perhaps matching TRBD1 (5 bases). This CDR3 comprises 15 residues. CDR1 MNHNY and CDR2 SVGAGI come from the germline V gene (reference sequence). V was pared by 6 bases and J by 2 bases, with 17 bases between. CDR3 region: CASSQTQGGTYEQYF. The DNA of the CDR3 is TGTGCCAGCAGCCAGACGCAGGGTGGGACCTACGAGCAGTACTTC.

This clonotype was counted ten times or more. The chain uses TRBV6-2 or TRBV6-3 and TRBJ2-5; tentative D call: TRBD2 (7 bases). Trimming pared 6 bases from V and 4 bases from J, leaving 15 bases between. Germline assignment: CDR1 MNHEY and CDR2 SVGEGT. The CDR3 has 14 residues. The CDR3 coding sequence is TGTGCCAGCAGGCCTTGGGGGGGCCGAGAGACCCAGTACTTC. Protein sequence: CASRPWGGRETQYF.

Points on this clonotype: A junction boundary mismatches the germline segment, possibly from a read error. V and J are TRBV15 and TRBJ1-4, with D perhaps matching TRBD1 (5 bases). The CDR3 covers 19 residues. The V gene's germline CDR1 is LNHNV and CDR2 YYDKDF (reference sequence). The CDR3: CATSRDEGRAFSTNEKPFF. The DNA for the CDR3 is TGTGCCACCAGCAGAGACGAGGGACGCGCGTTTTCCACTAATGAAAAACCGTTTTTT.

The chain employs TRBV11-2 and TRBJ1-2; TRBD1 might be the D (6 bases). From germline, CDR1 is SGHAT and CDR2 FQNNGV. Trimming took 2 bases from V and 2 from J, leaving 12 bases between them. CDR3 length equals 15 residues. This CDR3 reads CASSLQAGVNYGYTF. For the CDR3, the DNA is TGTGCCAGCAGCTTACAGGCAGGGGTGAACTATGGCTACACCTTC.

There are many counts of this clonotype. The rearrangement links TRBV20-1 to TRBJ1-2, with D perhaps TRBD1 (5 bases). Trimming removed 4 bases from V and 3 bases from J, with 6 bases in between. This CDR3 is 11 amino acids long. Germline loops: CDR1 DFQATT, CDR2 SNEGSKA (reference sequence). The CDR3 here is CSATGDYGYTF. CDR3 in DNA: TGCAGTGCTACGGGGGACTATGGCTACACCTTC.

This clonotype was seen repeatedly, ten times or more. This chain joins TRBV12-3 or TRBV12-4 and TRBJ2-6; D ambiguous. CDR3 size: 17 residues. Trimming stripped 6 bases from V and 0 bases from J, with 15 bases between. The CDR3, as DNA: TGTGCCAGCAGCCCCGCAATCCCGAGCTCTGGGGCCAACGTCCTGACTTTC. Residues: CASSPAIPSSGANVLTF.

This clonotype appeared many times. The CDR3 coding sequence is TGCGCCAGCAGGGAGGCGGCTAGCGGGGGGACAGATACGCAGTATTTT. Protein: CASREAASGGTDTQYF. The V gene is TRBV5-1, the J gene TRBJ2-3; the match to TRBD2 covers 11 bases. The CDR3 loop spans 16 amino acids. From germline, CDR1 is SGHRS and CDR2 YFSETQ. J gave up 3 bases and V 5 bases, and 8 bases lay outside the gene matches. Variable domain in full (rest from reference TRBV5-1 and TRBJ2-3): KAGVTQTPRYLIKTRGQQVTLSCSPISGHRSVSWYQQTPGQGLQFLFEYFSETQRNKGNFPGRFSGRQFSNSRSEMNVSTLELGDSALYLCASREAASGGTDTQYFGPGTRLTVL.

The V and J genes are TRBV20-1 and TRBJ2-4; tentatively, D is TRBD2 (7 bases). V was cut by 0 bases and J by 13 bases, with 22 bases left in between. The germline V gene has CDR1 DFQATT and CDR2 SNEGSKA (reference sequence). The CDR3 contains 15 residues. This chain's CDR3 is CSARDFKSGDNEQYF. DNA of the CDR3: TGCAGTGCTAGAGATTTTAAGAGCGGGGACAATGAGCAGTACTTC.

This sequence joins TRBV6-6 and TRBJ1-4, with 8 bases matching TRBD1. This CDR3 contains 15 residues. Germline lookup yields CDR1 MNHNY and CDR2 SVGAGI (reference sequence). The J segment lost 7 bases and the V segment lost 2 bases, leaving 6 bases of the junction unmatched. In DNA, the CDR3 is TGTGCCAGCAGTTACCAGGACAGGGCCGGTGAAAAACTGTTTTTT. This encodes CASSYQDRAGEKLFF.

There are a few counts of this clonotype. A read error is possible here, since a much larger clone lies one base away. CDR3 nucleotide sequence: TGTGCCATCAGGGGCGGAAACTACGAGCAGTACTTC. Translated, it gives CAIRGGNYEQYF. The genes are TRBV10-3 and TRBJ2-5, with unresolved D. The assigned J gene may be wrong: the sequence end matches TRBJ2-7 better. The germline gives CDR1 ENHRY, CDR2 SYGVKD. This CDR3 has 12 amino acids.

This clonotype was observed a handful of times. V is TRBV18 and J is TRBJ2-1; D gene ambiguous. This CDR3 is built from 13 residues. The ends were cut back, 2 bases at V and 4 bases at J, with 6 bases in the middle. Germline loops: CDR1 KGHSH, CDR2 LQKENI. CDR3 loop: CASSPARYNEQFF. CDR3 nucleotides: TGTGCCAGCTCACCAGCGCGGTACAATGAGCAGTTCTTC.

The V and J genes are TRBV18 and TRBJ1-1; 7 bases match TRBD1. J gave up 1 base and V 2 bases, and 4 bases lay outside the gene matches. Germline-derived CDR1 and CDR2 are KGHSH and LQKENI. The CDR3 runs to 15 residues. This CDR3 is CASSPAGQKNTEAFF. The CDR3 DNA reads as TGTGCCAGCTCACCAGCGGGACAGAAGAACACTGAAGCTTTCTTT.

This clonotype was seen at least ten times. This chain uses TRBV18 with TRBJ2-3; the D is unclear. This CDR3 comprises 13 residues. Trimming shortened V by 5 bases and J by 4 bases, and 10 bases separated the two germline ends. Germline CDR1 and CDR2: KGHSH and LQKENI. The CDR3 bases are TGTGCCAGCTCATCCGTAAGTGCAGATACGCAGTATTTT. Translating it yields CASSSVSADTQYF. Full variable domain (rest looked up from reference TRBV18 and TRBJ2-3): NAGVMQNPRHLVRRRGQEARLRCSPMKGHSHVYWYRQLPEEGLKFMVYLQKENIIDESGMPKERFSAEFPKEGPSILRIQQVVRGDSAAYFCASSSVSADTQYFGPGTRLTVL.

This clonotype was recorded many times. J is TRBJ2-5 and V is TRBV11-2; TRBD1 agrees at 7 bases. Germline assignment: CDR1 SGHAT and CDR2 FQNNGV. The CDR3 spans 16 residues. V gave up 8 bases and J gave up 4 bases; unmatched junction bases: 16. The CDR3 nucleotides are TGTGCCAGCTTAGTCCTTACCCCGGGACAGACAGAGACCCAGTACTTC. As protein: CASLVLTPGQTETQYF.

This chain uses TRBV19 with TRBJ1-1; D remains unclear. The CDR3 extends over 13 amino acids. Trimming took 3 bases from V and 3 from J, leaving 8 bases between them. In germline, CDR1 is LNHDA, CDR2 SQIVND (reference sequence). The CDR3 nucleotides read TGTGCCAGTAGTATGCCTTGGGACACTGAAGCTTTCTTT. It yields the protein CASSMPWDTEAFF.

Worth noting for this clonotype: One end of the junction does not line up with germline, which may come from a read error. V usage is TRBV7-2 and J usage is TRBJ2-1; no clear D. This CDR3 has 14 residues. Germline loops: CDR1 SGHTA, CDR2 FQGNSA. CDR3 loop: CGSSLSGRINERFF. In nucleotides, the CDR3 is TGTGGCAGCAGCTTATCGGGCAGGATCAATGAGCGGTTCTTC.

The chain joins TRBV20-1 to TRBJ1-2, with 7 nucleotides matching TRBD1. CDR3 length: 14 amino acids. J lost 3 bases, V lost 1 base, and 5 bases had no gene match. The V gene's germline CDR1 is DFQATT and CDR2 SNEGSKA (reference sequence). CDR3 in amino acids: CSARVTGDHYGYTF. The CDR3 nucleotides are TGCAGTGCTAGAGTAACAGGGGATCACTATGGCTACACCTTC.

This clonotype was counted ten times or more. The chain carries TRBV4-3 and TRBJ1-6; weak D call: TRBD1 (5 bases). This CDR3 is built from 16 residues. From germline, CDR1 is LGHNA and CDR2 YSLEER. V gave up 4 bases and J gave up 10 bases, with 20 bases separating them. CDR3 region: CASSPQDSLLGSPLHF. The CDR3 DNA follows: TGCGCCAGCAGCCCTCAAGACAGCCTATTAGGGTCACCCCTCCACTTT.

At least ten counts were recorded for this clonotype. This sequence joins TRBV15 and TRBJ2-1, with 7 positions matching TRBD2. The CDR3 length is 18 residues. Germline CDR1 and CDR2: LNHNV and YYDKDF (reference sequence). The trim removed 0 bases at V and 5 bases at J, leaving 13 bases unmatched. The CDR3 here is CATSRDILTGTTNNEQFF. The CDR3 DNA sequence: TGTGCCACCAGCAGAGATATCCTAACCGGGACTACAAACAATGAGCAGTTCTTC. The full variable domain, completed using reference TRBV15 and TRBJ2-1, is DAMVIQNPRYQVTQFGKPVTLSCSQTLNHNVMYWYQQKSSQAPKLLFHYYDKDFNNEADTPDNFQSRRPNTSFCFLDIRSPGLGDTAMYLCATSRDILTGTTNNEQFFGPGTRLTVL.

This chain connects TRBV9 to TRBJ1-5; possibly TRBD1 for D (6 bases). V was clipped by 3 bases and J by 7 bases, with 11 bases between them. Germline CDR1 and CDR2: SGDLS and YYNGEE. The CDR3 contains 13 residues. CDR3 nucleotides: TGTGCCAGCAGCGAAGGGGGTCGACAGCCCCAGCATTTT. It specifies CASSEGGRQPQHF.

This clonotype turned up a few times. The genes are TRBV28 and TRBJ2-4, with D possibly matching TRBD2 (6 bases). From germline, CDR1 is MDHEN and CDR2 SYDVKM. The CDR3 covers 16 residues. Trimming shortened V by 4 bases and J by 6 bases, and 19 bases separated the two germline ends. The CDR3 spells CASSSPRDLGGNIQYF. For the CDR3, the DNA is TGTGCCAGCAGTTCCCCCCGGGACTTGGGCGGAAACATTCAGTACTTC.

The genes are TRBV11-3 and TRBJ2-1, with 10 bases identical to TRBD1. Trimming cost V 5 bases and J 7 bases; bases outside gene matches: 8. The CDR3 length is 15 residues. Germline V gene sequence: CDR1 SGHNT, CDR2 YENEEA. CDR3 DNA: TGTGCCAGCAGCAACCGACAGGGGGCGGGTAATGAGCAGTTCTTC. Translation: CASSNRQGAGNEQFF.

This clonotype was observed at least ten times. A much larger clone lies a single base off, so this may be a read error. V usage is TRBV4-3 and J usage is TRBJ2-5; D is possibly TRBD2 (7 bases). CDR1 is LGHNA, CDR2 YSLEER, per germline. The CDR3 is 15 amino acids. Trimming took off 3 bases at V and 1 base at J, with 12 bases between the two ends. The CDR3 DNA reads as TGCGCCAGCAGCCAGGGGCGGGGGCCCCAAGAGACCCAGTACTTC. Amino acids: CASSQGRGPQETQYF.

The gene calls are TRBV30 and TRBJ2-2; D is ambiguous. The CDR3 spans 12 residues. Germline CDR1 reads GTSNPN; CDR2 reads SVGIG (reference sequence). The V gene lost 5 bases and the J gene lost 5 bases, with 9 bases spanning the gap. The CDR3 DNA sequence: TGTGCCTGGGGAAGGCCAACCGGGGAGCTGTTTTTT. This codes for CAWGRPTGELFF.

In this sample, this clonotype turned up a few times. V and J are TRBV6-2 or TRBV6-3 and TRBJ1-5, with D possibly TRBD1 on 6 matching bases. Germline V CDR1 and CDR2: MNHEY, SVGEGT. This CDR3 contains 13 residues. V lost 3 bases, J lost 4 bases, and 7 bases lay in between. CDR3 region: CASSYTGNQPQHF. The CDR3 region has the DNA TGTGCCAGCAGTTATACAGGGAATCAGCCCCAGCATTTT.

The J gene is TRBJ2-7, the V gene TRBV7-2, with D perhaps TRBD1 (5 bases). The V end lost 5 bases, the J end lost 2 bases, and 16 bases lay between the germline ends. Germline lookup yields CDR1 SGHTA and CDR2 FQGNSA. CDR3 length equals 15 residues. CDR3 nucleotides: TGTGCCAGCAGCCAAGGGGTGCAGGGCGCCTACGAGCAGTACTTC. Amino acids: CASSQGVQGAYEQYF.

A word on this clonotype: An end of the junction does not agree with germline; a read error may underlie this. This chain uses TRBV29-1 with TRBJ1-1, with D possibly TRBD1 on 5 matching bases. This CDR3 has 13 residues. Germline V gives CDR1 SQVTM, CDR2 ANQGSEA. In nucleotides, the CDR3 is TGCAGCGTTGAAGGACAGACGAACGCTGAAGCTTTCTTT. It translates to CSVEGQTNAEAFF.

This clonotype turned up a few times. The V call is TRBV5-1, the J call TRBJ2-1; no definite D call. The J call is uncertain, as TRBJ2-7 better fits the DNA end. CDR3 length: 14 residues. Germline V gene data show CDR1 as SGHRS and CDR2 as YFSETQ. This CDR3 reads CASRGANSYNEQYF. The DNA of the CDR3 is TGCGCCAGCAGGGGCGCAAACTCCTACAATGAGCAGTACTTC.